One sample yielded the 15 T cell receptor beta chains listed below, sequenced in a study of blood T cell repertoires in COVID-19. Repertoires were generated with immunoSEQ multiplex PCR, while TCRdb's copy carries only in-frame clones and drops some. The table includes about 180,000 clones, around 83% detected once. Material for sequencing was peripheral blood. The receptors originated from a woman aged 65 to 85 with COVID-19, enrolled during active disease.

The DNA for the CDR3 is TGTGCCAGCAGTGGGGTAGCGGGGAACACCGGGGAGCTGTTTTTT. Protein product: CASSGVAGNTGELFF. The chain employs TRBV2 and TRBJ2-2; 7 bases fit TRBD2. The germline V gene has CDR1 SNHLY and CDR2 FYNNEI. The CDR3 loop spans 15 amino acids. Germline trimming cut 4 bases from V and 1 base from J; bases unmatched to any gene: 3.

The gene calls are TRBV30 and TRBJ1-1; D is possibly TRBD1 (5 bases). The V end lost 2 bases, the J end lost 6 bases, and 7 bases lay between the germline ends. CDR3 length: 11 amino acids. Germline CDR1 reads GTSNPN; CDR2 reads SVGIG (reference sequence). This chain's CDR3 is CAWSIGAEAFF. CDR3 DNA sequence: TGTGCCTGGAGTATAGGGGCTGAAGCTTTCTTT.

In this sample, this clone turned up once. This rearrangement joins TRBV18 to TRBJ2-1; TRBD2 aligns across 7 bases. Germline CDR1 reads KGHSH; CDR2 reads LQKENI. The CDR3 has 16 residues. The junction had 14 bases not matched to a gene; V was cut back by 6 bases and J by 6 bases. The CDR3 DNA is TGTGCCAGCTCCCCCATGGGGGGGGTGGTGGGCAATGAGCAGTTCTTC. It codes for CASSPMGGVVGNEQFF.

This clone was seen more than once but under ten times. The CDR3 is CASSQVWREGGHTGELFF. In DNA form, the CDR3 reads TGTGCCAGCAGCCAAGTTTGGAGGGAGGGCGGGCACACCGGGGAGCTGTTTTTT. V is TRBV3-1 (or the pseudogene TRBV3-2) and J is TRBJ2-2, with 7 bases fitting TRBD2. The V segment lost 1 base and the J segment 3 bases; nucleotides outside the gene matches: 11. The CDR3 has 18 amino acids. Germline CDR1 LGHDT, CDR2 YNNKEL (reference sequence).

Only one count was recorded for this clone. The rearrangement uses TRBV18 and TRBJ2-5, with D possibly matching TRBD1 (5 bases). V was pared by 6 bases and J by 2 bases, with 13 bases between. Germline CDR1 and CDR2: KGHSH and LQKENI. The CDR3 sequence is 14 residues long. CDR3: CASSPMTAQETQYF. CDR3 sequence (DNA): TGTGCCAGCTCCCCTATGACAGCTCAAGAGACCCAGTACTTC.

V gene TRBV10-3 combines with J gene TRBJ2-5; TRBD2 is a possible D gene (7 bases). Looked up from germline, CDR1 is ENHRY and CDR2 is SYGVKD. This CDR3 is built from 13 residues. Trimming removed 8 bases from V and 5 bases from J, with 15 bases in between. The CDR3 DNA reads as TGTGCCATCGGCCGGGGGGCGGGGGAGACCCAGTACTTC. This codes for CAIGRGAGETQYF.

The V gene is TRBV6-5, the J gene TRBJ1-3, with D perhaps TRBD1 (6 bases). The CDR3 consists of 15 residues. V lost 6 bases, J lost 1 base, and 13 bases lay in between. The germline CDR1 and CDR2 sequences are MNHEY and SVGAGI. The CDR3 loop reads CASSPRGASGNTIYF. The CDR3 bases are TGTGCCAGCAGCCCCCGGGGGGCGTCTGGAAACACCATATATTTT.

The V call is TRBV29-1, the J call TRBJ2-7, with 8 bases lining up with TRBD1. V shed 4 bases and J 3 bases; nucleotides not matched to a gene: 5. The CDR3 has 13 amino acids. The germline gives CDR1 SQVTM, CDR2 ANQGSEA. The CDR3: CSVVRQGYYEQYF. The DNA for the CDR3 is TGCAGCGTTGTTCGACAGGGGTACTACGAGCAGTACTTC.

This clone was seen once. The rearrangement uses TRBV2 and TRBJ2-7, with D possibly matching TRBD1 (5 bases). V was clipped by 4 bases and J by 2 bases, with 12 bases between them. Germline V CDR1 and CDR2: SNHLY, FYNNEI. The CDR3 runs to 14 residues. The CDR3: CASSASGLTYEQYF. CDR3 in DNA: TGTGCCAGCAGTGCTTCAGGGTTAACCTACGAGCAGTACTTC. The entire variable domain, with the rest obtained from reference TRBV2 and TRBJ2-7, is as follows: EPEVTQTPSHQVTQMGQEVILRCVPISNHLYFYWYRQILGQKVEFLVSFYNNEISEKSEIFDDQFSVERPDGSNFTLKIRSTKLEDSAMYFCASSASGLTYEQYFGPGTRLTVT.

The chain uses TRBV6-2 or TRBV6-3 and TRBJ1-1, with 7 nucleotides matching TRBD1. This CDR3 is 13 amino acids long. The germline V gene has CDR1 MNHEY and CDR2 SVGEGT. V lost 5 bases, J lost 6 bases, and 6 bases stayed unmatched. The DNA of the CDR3 is TGTGCCAGCAGTGACAGGGCTTACGCTGAAGCTTTCTTT. Protein sequence: CASSDRAYAEAFF.

The chain employs TRBV7-2 and TRBJ2-3, with D possibly matching TRBD1 (6 bases). This CDR3 comprises 15 residues. The V gene lost 7 bases and the J gene lost 1 base, with 15 bases spanning the gap. Germline loops: CDR1 SGHTA, CDR2 FQGNSA. CDR3 amino acids: CASIQGRAGTDTQYF. CDR3 DNA: TGTGCCAGCATCCAGGGGCGGGCCGGCACAGATACGCAGTATTTT.

The CDR3 DNA is TGTGCCAGCAGCCCCTCCACCAGCGGGACCTACAATGAGCAGTTCTTC. Translating it yields CASSPSTSGTYNEQFF. V is TRBV7-2 and J is TRBJ2-1; 7 nucleotides align to TRBD2. The germline CDR1 and CDR2 sequences are SGHTA and FQGNSA. V was clipped by 5 bases and J by 2 bases; unmatched bases: 9. The length of the CDR3 is 16 residues.

This clone has a single count. The chain employs TRBV28 and TRBJ2-3; D possibly corresponds to TRBD2 (5 bases). The CDR3 consists of 17 residues. CDR1 MDHEN and CDR2 SYDVKM come from the germline V gene. V lost 6 bases and J lost 0, with 19 bases in between. The DNA of the CDR3 is TGTGCCAGCAGCCAACGGGAAGTTGGACTGAGCACAGATACGCAGTATTTT. This gives the protein CASSQREVGLSTDTQYF.

This clone was counted once. The chain combines TRBV7-2 with TRBJ2-2; TRBD2 matches 12 bases. The CDR3 totals 18 residues. V lost 1 base to trimming and J lost 3 bases; unmatched junction nucleotides: 6. From germline, CDR1 is SGHTA and CDR2 FQGNSA. The CDR3 DNA reads TGTGCCAGCAGCTTAGGAGGCCTAGCGGGAGGGGACACCGGGGAGCTGTTTTTT. It yields the protein CASSLGGLAGGDTGELFF.

The chain combines TRBV6-5 with TRBJ2-2, with TRBD2 matching over 11 bases. The CDR3 has 14 amino acids. Germline lookup yields CDR1 MNHEY and CDR2 SVGAGI. With V trimmed by 6 bases and J by 16 bases, 13 bases remained unmatched. In DNA, the CDR3 is TGTGCCAGCAGCCCGGGACTAGCGGCCCAGAAGCCGTTTTTT. As protein: CASSPGLAAQKPFF.